This TCR beta chain appears in the sequencing data of a study of beta chain features in type 1 diabetes (dated by TCRdb to the late 2010s). Background for the entire study: Mean age, gender distribution, total cell number and subset yield did not differ between patients and healthy donors. A total of 85 million to 110 million sorted cells were examined across all samples, and RNA yield correlated strongly with the number of cells per subset. In the study, recently diagnosed type 1 diabetes patients and matched healthy donors were compared on the TCRB repertoires of their sorted circulating CD4+ T cell subsets. Regulatory and stem cell-like memory subsets were obtained from only 8 patients and roughly eight healthy donors, while naive and central memory subsets were obtained from all 30 or so donors. What the authors observed across the whole study: Because small numbers of individuals were included in the HLA sub-analyses, any influence of HLA type on TCRB rearrangement was left unresolved. Shorter templates might be favored by PCR, yet because patient and control samples were amplified and corrected together, any such skew would affect both groups equally. Patients with type 1 diabetes made fewer insertions and deleted more nucleotides at VDJ recombination sites, implying thymic rearrangement abnormalities. A moderate but significant shortening of TCRB CDR3 length was observed in type 1 diabetes patients in all four CD4+ subsets. Naive, central memory and regulatory TCRB repertoires appeared to be more alike among patients than among healthy donors. Sequencing cDNA rather than genomic DNA could over-represent highly expressing activated cells, although activation and CD3 levels did not differ between groups.

Per the germline V gene, MGHDK is the CDR1 and SYGVNS is the CDR2. Counted from cysteine to phenylalanine, this CDR3 has 11 amino acids. Only the CDR3 region is kept as DNA, spanning 33 bases read in frame from base 1. The V and J ends are trimmed by 5 bases and 10 bases, leaving 10 bases between them. The entire amount of isolated RNA was reverse transcribed using the High Capacity cDNA Reverse Transcription Kit, so the sequenced TCRB transcripts were expressed ones. Naive, central memory and regulatory T cell samples underwent deep immunoSEQ sequencing, averaging approximately 3.3 million total reads per sample. Sorted cells were lysed in RLT buffer and RNA was extracted with DNase-treated RNeasy Micro or Mini kits, depending on cell number. To prevent cross-contamination, every cell subset was processed on its own, while patient and healthy donor samples were processed together. The immunoSEQ multiplex PCR was used to amplify TCRB sequences from cDNA, generating 87-bp fragments that spanned the CDR3 region. Amplicons were sequenced on the Illumina HiSeq platform. Processing in the source paper ran as follows. PCR bias was computationally corrected using synthetic template baselines, reads within Hamming distance 2 were collapsed, and singletons that could not be merged were discarded. Reads were aligned against IMGT so that V, D and J genes, CDR3 length and insertions or deletions at six rearrangement sites could be assigned. Clonotype counts were normalized to sorted cell number within each subset before computing true diversity and Gini coefficients with the tcR R package. The overlap coefficient, calculated on TCRB nucleotide sequences, was used to quantify repertoire sharing. As a proxy for the pre-selection repertoire, out-of-frame TCRB sequences from naive cells were analyzed. TCRdb carries this immuneACCESS record with in-frame sequences only. Its versions omit some clonotypes, under half of them owing to an unresolved V gene in the studies checked, with the rest unexplained. From that table come the V and J calls and clone size; the DNA was used to work out D and trimming. This sample has hundreds of thousands of clones in its table, and around 15% of those were observed once. About 0.086% of the sample is in the top ten clones.

A single peripheral blood draw of approximately 120 mL on average was collected from each donor into heparinised tubes. Naive, central memory, regulatory and stem cell-like memory CD4+ T cells were sorted on a BD FACSAria II using a panel including CD45RO, CCR7, CD25, CD127, CD95 and CD27. Every sorted population had a purity above 95%. PBMCs were separated immediately by Lymphoprep density gradient centrifugation and were stained directly, without being cultured. So that batch effects would be minimized, each experiment stained and sorted samples in pairs, pairing one healthy donor with one patient. On this clone: This receptor's antigen is unknown. Base qualities were left out, and no much larger clone turns up one base away.

The sequence joins TRBV25-1 to TRBJ2-3, with the D segment identity uncertain. The sequenced sample was naive CD4+ T cells from blood. The sample's cell subset or site label, decoded: true naive CD4+ T cells. The TCR originated in a man between 18 and 35 years old in good health. The sequenced DNA: TGTGCCAGCAGTTCGGGCGGTGCGCAGTATTTT. It encodes CASSSGGAQYF.